This T cell receptor (beta chain) derives from a study of T cells in Graves' hyperthyroidism and ophthalmopathy (dated by TCRdb to about 2019). About the investigation overall: Peripheral blood samples were taken at the time of initial diagnosis, prior to any treatment. The 100 discovery patients were randomly split 7:3 into training and test sets. After blood sampling, hyperthyroidism patients were treated with methimazole at a starting dose of 30 mg daily, and ophthalmopathy patients were treated with high-dose intravenous methylprednisolone. A discovery cohort of 95 to 100 patients, about 40 with Graves' ophthalmopathy and over 55 with stable Graves' hyperthyroidism, was used to find distinguishing TCR V-J signatures. The study also compared thyroid tissue and blood T-cell repertoires from 5 to 7 Graves' hyperthyroidism patients. According to the paper, TCR Vbeta CDR3 sequencing was carried out on about 140 peripheral blood samples, which came from 40 to 45 ophthalmopathy, about 75 hyperthyroidism and 17 progressor patients. Prospective prediction of ophthalmopathy was tested in an independent validation cohort of about 19 hyperthyroidism patients and around 16 patients who later progressed to ophthalmopathy.

The CDR3 measures 15 amino acids from cysteine to phenylalanine. Only the CDR3 portion is preserved as DNA: 45 bases, with reading frame beginning at the first base. V was cut back by 3 bases and J by 4 bases, leaving a gap of 15 bases between them. CDR1 and CDR2, looked up from the germline V gene, are KGHDR and SFDVKD. Here is what the overall study found, with its caveats: In validation, the model predicted progression to ophthalmopathy a median of about 5.9 months before onset, with roughly 70% sensitivity and about 72% specificity. Most expanded thyroid clonotypes (frequency above 0.001) were also found in blood, which suggests that blood repertoires may mirror thyroid immune responses. Ophthalmopathy was separated from stable hyperthyroidism by a 13 V-J signature model, with approximately 90% sensitivity and roughly 81% specificity obtained in cross-validation and 80%/75% obtained in testing. Sample size was not statistically predetermined, and blinding of investigators to group allocation was not performed.

Stable Graves' hyperthyroidism was defined as the absence of progression to ophthalmopathy over 18 months of follow-up. Hyperthyroidism patients were newly diagnosed, with disease duration under 2 months, and aged 18 to 65 years. The study excluded patients with uncontrolled infections, other autoimmune diseases, pregnancy or lactation. Clinical symptoms, serum thyroxine and TRAb, thyroid ultrasound, and orbital computed tomography formed the basis for the diagnoses. PBMCs were isolated from 7.5 to 10 ml of fresh peripheral blood by Ficoll-Paque density gradient centrifugation. Trizol reagent was used to extract total RNA, and RNA quality was then checked on an Agilent 2100 Bioanalyzer. This clonotype was found a few times. It has no known antigen specificity. Base quality data are lacking; no much larger clone is found one base away. The TCR beta CDR3 regions were amplified from the RNA transcripts. The TCR CDR3 was subjected to a first round of RT-PCR using the HTBI primer set and the Qiagen OneStep RT-PCR kit. The libraries were constructed in a second round of multiplex PCR and then size-selected and purified. Paired-end sequencing of the libraries was performed with 100 bp reads on an Illumina HiSeq2000. The source study handled its data this way. SOAPnuke was used to process the raw data, throwing out any read that contained adapters or uncalled bases, had a mean Phred below 15, or lacked an exact constant-primer or identifier match. High-quality paired reads were merged using COPE v1.2.5, and each unique nucleotide sequence was defined as a clonotype. MiTCR v1.1 was used to align clonotypes to the IMGT TRBV, TRBD and TRBJ reference segments. The analysis included only V-J combinations with a frequency above 0.0001, which together covered roughly 99% of the repertoires. A TCS score was defined as the ratio between F50 (clonal expansion) and ExV (chaos), using BLOSUM62-based TCRdist between CDR3 peptides within each V-J. Welch's t-statistics and random forest reduced roughly 540 V-J features to under 15, which were used in a naive Bayes classifier (R e1071). TCRdb redid the processing of the public reads, applying fastp at Q25 and MiXCR, and retained in-frame beta chains. Every CDR3 protein is listed once, alongside the most common genes and DNA of its rows. The V and J calls shown here were made by TCRdb, not taken from the authors' results. This sample gives under 650,000 distinct CDR3 sequences in total; about a sixth of them show up just once. The leading ten clones occupy less than 4.5% of the sample.

The chain joins TRBV24-1 to TRBJ2-7; the best D guess is TRBD2, with 6 bases matching. This sequence was found in a woman aged 30 to 39 with Graves' hyperthyroidism. The sequenced sample was blood. The CDR3 sequence is CATSDARGNIYEQYF. The DNA reads as follows: TGTGCCACCAGTGATGCTCGGGGGAATATTTACGAGCAGTACTTC.